This record looks at one TCR beta chain sequence and its context. These data belong to a study of blood T cell repertoires in COVID-19. Study as a whole: T cells, B-cell-depleted T cells, or PBMCs supplied cDNA or gDNA.

Ages ranged from roughly 18 to 100 years, with residence in more than 20 US areas. From germline, CDR1 is GTSNPN and CDR2 SVGIG (reference sequence). This CDR3 is 14 amino acids long. V lost 0 bases and J lost 2, with 8 bases in between. The authors' processing: Reference gene primer amplification gave nucleated cell count estimates. Generated by immunoSEQ multiplex PCR, the TCRdb table keeps only in-frame clones and is missing some. That table furnishes V, J and clone size, whereas the DNA furnished D and trimming. The repertoire holds about 360,000 clones, with around 87% as singletons. V is TRBV30 and J is TRBJ1-5; D possibly corresponds to TRBD1 (5 bases). The origin of this receptor is a man younger than 45 who had recovered from COVID-19. The source material was PBMCs or T cells enriched from blood (not recorded which). The CDR3 DNA reads TGTGCCTGGAGTGTTATGACAGGCAATCAGCCCCAGCATTTT. Its translation: CAWSVMTGNQPQHF.